One and the same sample provided the 23 T cell receptor beta chains below, sequenced in a study of CD8 T cells in ankylosing spondylitis. Study-wide results and limits: Several highly homologous variants formed a TCR beta motif that appeared characteristic of ankylosing spondylitis blood.

The antigens for these receptors are not known. TCRdb fed the 5' RACE reads into MiXCR, producing one record per CDR3 protein. The data contain approximately 540,000 distinct CDR3 sequences, roughly an eighth of them seen just once; the ten biggest clones take up around 6.8%. The specimen sequenced was blood, either unsorted or a sorted T cell fraction (not recorded which). The receptors stem from a male donor with ankylosing spondylitis.

The DNA for the CDR3 is TGTGCCAGCTGTAGCGACCCGACTTGGGATACGCAGTATTTT. This gives the protein CASCSDPTWDTQYF. This chain joins TRBV6-1 and TRBJ2-3, with D perhaps matching TRBD2 (5 bases). The CDR3 sequence is 14 residues long. The germline CDR1 and CDR2 sequences are MNHNS and SASEGT. The germline V and J ends were trimmed by 8 bases and 6 bases, with 18 bases remaining between them.

The chain carries TRBV7-9 and TRBJ2-7; TRBD2 might be the D (5 bases). The V end lost 1 base, the J end lost 6 bases, and 10 bases lay between the germline ends. The length of the CDR3 is 13 residues. The germline CDR1 and CDR2 sequences are SEHNR and FQNEAQ (reference sequence). CDR3: CASSLDLAGEQYV. The CDR3 DNA reads TGTGCCAGCAGCTTAGACCTAGCCGGCGAGCAGTACGTC.

The CDR3 bases are TGCAGCGTTGAAGATCAGTCCTTAGCCAAAAACATTCAGTACTTC. Protein: CSVEDQSLAKNIQYF. The chain uses TRBV29-1 and TRBJ2-4; D call uncertain. The CDR3 totals 15 residues. The V end was cut by 0 bases, the J end by 0 bases, with 9 bases between. Germline V gene lookup returns CDR1 SQVTM and CDR2 ANQGSEA.

This clonotype showed up many times. This chain links TRBV27 with TRBJ1-4; TRBD1 matches 7 bases. CDR3 length: 14 amino acids. CDR1 and CDR2 from the germline V gene are MNHEY and SMNVEV (reference sequence). V lost 6 bases to trimming and J lost 7 bases; unmatched junction nucleotides: 8. The CDR3 sequence: CASRSTGDSEKLFF. The CDR3 bases are TGTGCCAGCAGATCCACAGGGGATAGTGAAAAACTGTTTTTT.

This rearrangement joins TRBV11-2 to TRBJ2-7; D is perhaps TRBD2 (5 bases). Germline lookup yields CDR1 SGHAT and CDR2 FQNNGV. Trimming removed 5 bases from V and 7 bases from J, with 18 bases in between. The CDR3 is made up of 14 amino acids. CDR3 sequence reads: CASSPNSGPGEQYF. CDR3 coding DNA: TGTGCCAGCAGCCCGAACTCCGGCCCGGGAGAGCAGTACTTC.

The sample holds many counts of this clonotype. V gene TRBV5-1 combines with J gene TRBJ2-1; perhaps TRBD1 as D (6 bases). The germline CDR1 and CDR2 sequences are SGHRS and YFSETQ. V was shortened by 0 bases and J by 3 bases, with 13 bases between the two germline ends. CDR3 length equals 16 residues. Here the CDR3 DNA reads TGCGCCAGCAGCTTGGCCCCGGGACACTACTACAATGAGCAGTTCTTC. Amino acids: CASSLAPGHYYNEQFF.

The chain is built from TRBV5-1 and TRBJ1-1, with D possibly TRBD1 on 6 matching bases. With 4 bases removed from V and 5 bases from J, the gap between germline ends came to 15 bases. CDR3 size: 14 residues. Germline-derived CDR1 and CDR2 are SGHRS and YFSETQ. CDR3 loop: CASSPGRGYTEAFF. CDR3 nucleotides: TGCGCCAGCAGCCCGGGAAGGGGGTATACTGAAGCTTTCTTT.

This clonotype was seen at least ten times. The rearrangement links TRBV4-1 to TRBJ2-1; D is perhaps TRBD2 (5 bases). The V gene lost 0 bases and the J gene lost 7 bases, with 7 bases spanning the gap. This CDR3 is built from 13 residues. Per the germline V gene, CDR1 is MGHRA and CDR2 is YSYEKL. The CDR3 sequence is CASSQERGNEQFF. The CDR3 DNA sequence: TGCGCCAGCAGCCAAGAAAGAGGGAATGAGCAGTTCTTC.

This clonotype has just one count. Just one base apart from a much larger clone, this may be a read error. This rearrangement joins TRBV12-3 or TRBV12-4 to TRBJ1-1; D possibly corresponds to TRBD1 (5 bases). Trimming removed 6 bases from V and 6 bases from J, with 20 bases in between. CDR3 length: 15 residues. Here the CDR3 DNA reads TGTGCCAGCAGCGTAGCCCCTTGGATGGGGGCTGAAGCTTTCTTT. Translating gives CASSVAPWMGAEAFF.

The chain uses TRBV27 and TRBJ1-5; D might be TRBD1 (5 bases). This CDR3 is built from 16 residues. Between the trimmed V and J ends, which lost 7 bases and 4 bases, there was a span of 20 bases. The germline CDR1 and CDR2 sequences are MNHEY and SMNVEV (reference sequence). CDR3 loop: CASTLPIGTSNQPQHF. CDR3 sequence (DNA): TGTGCCAGCACCCTTCCTATCGGGACCAGTAATCAGCCCCAGCATTTT.

The table lists this clonotype with a count of one. This rearrangement joins TRBV20-1 to TRBJ2-3; D is ambiguous. CDR1 is DFQATT, CDR2 SNEGSKA, per germline (reference sequence). V dropped 6 bases and J dropped 6 bases, with 10 bases sitting between them. CDR3 length: 11 residues. CDR3 amino acids: CSALLGDTQYF. Written as DNA, the CDR3 is TGCAGTGCCCTCCTCGGTGATACGCAGTATTTT.

This chain joins TRBV7-8 and TRBJ1-1, with D possibly matching TRBD1 (6 bases). The germline V gene has CDR1 SGHVS and CDR2 FQNEAQ. V lost 4 bases, J lost 1 base, and 10 bases lay in between. The CDR3 extends over 14 amino acids. The CDR3, as DNA: TGTGCCAGCAGCTCGGGGGCAGAGAACACTGAAGCTTTCTTT. Encoded protein: CASSSGAENTEAFF.

This clonotype has at least ten counts. This chain connects TRBV20-1 to TRBJ1-4; no clear D. The CDR3 is 15 amino acids. The V gene lost 8 bases and the J gene lost 0 bases, with 16 bases spanning the gap. Germline V lookup: CDR1 DFQATT, CDR2 SNEGSKA (reference sequence). CDR3 protein: CSTSYGLATNEKLFF. For the CDR3, the DNA is TGCAGTACATCCTATGGACTTGCAACTAATGAAAAACTGTTTTTT.

In its sample, this clonotype was seen a few times. The chain joins TRBV5-1 to TRBJ1-5; TRBD1 is a possible D gene (6 bases). CDR3 length: 15 residues. The germline CDR1 and CDR2 sequences are SGHRS and YFSETQ. V was trimmed by 0 bases and J by 6 bases, leaving 13 bases between them. This CDR3 reads CASSLEAGDAQPQHF. CDR3 nucleotides: TGCGCCAGCAGCTTGGAGGCAGGGGACGCTCAGCCCCAGCATTTT. Based on the CDR3 plus reference TRBV5-1 and TRBJ1-5, the full variable domain is KAGVTQTPRYLIKTRGQQVTLSCSPISGHRSVSWYQQTPGQGLQFLFEYFSETQRNKGNFPGRFSGRQFSNSRSEMNVSTLELGDSALYLCASSLEAGDAQPQHFGDGTRLSIL.

The sample holds many counts of this clonotype. This chain joins TRBV12-3 or TRBV12-4 and TRBJ2-1; TRBD2 matches at 13 bases. This CDR3 has 15 amino acids. With 4 bases clipped from V and 5 bases from J, the junction kept 2 bases outside the gene matches. This CDR3 reads CASSYGTSGNNEQFF. The CDR3 DNA reads TGTGCCAGCAGTTACGGGACTAGCGGGAACAATGAGCAGTTCTTC.

V gene TRBV14 combines with J gene TRBJ1-1, with D hard to call. V was trimmed by 4 bases and J by 4 bases, leaving 10 bases between them. This CDR3 is 13 amino acids long. Germline assignment: CDR1 SGHDN and CDR2 FVKESK. In DNA form, the CDR3 reads TGTGCCAGCAGCCTGACGATGAGCACTGAAGCTTTCTTT. It codes for CASSLTMSTEAFF.

V is TRBV19 and J is TRBJ2-7, with unresolved D. V was trimmed by 3 bases and J by 2 bases, leaving 8 bases between them. The CDR3 is 13 amino acids. Germline values: CDR1 LNHDA, CDR2 SQIVND (reference sequence). This chain's CDR3 is CASSIGLAYEQYF. DNA for the CDR3: TGTGCCAGTAGTATTGGCCTCGCCTACGAGCAGTACTTC.

The chain combines TRBV7-6 with TRBJ2-1, with 7 nucleotides matching TRBD2. Losses at the gene ends were 6 bases for V and 12 bases for J; bases not matched to a gene: 8. The CDR3 covers 12 residues. Per the germline V gene, CDR1 is SGHVS and CDR2 is FNYEAQ. Written as DNA, the CDR3 is TGTGCCAGCAGTTTAACTAGCGAAAGGCAGTTCTTC. Translated: CASSLTSERQFF.

The V and J genes are TRBV10-3 and TRBJ2-1; maybe TRBD2 (6 bases). Germline values: CDR1 ENHRY, CDR2 SYGVKD. The length of the CDR3 is 15 residues. The germline V and J ends were trimmed by 3 bases and 1 base, with 10 bases remaining between them. The CDR3 DNA reads as TGTGCCATCAGTGATCGGGCGGGGTCCTACAATGAGCAGTTCTTC. Translated, it gives CAISDRAGSYNEQFF.

There are many counts of this clonotype. V usage is TRBV6-1 and J usage is TRBJ1-2; D is undetermined. The V and J ends lost 6 bases and 4 bases respectively, with 15 bases between them. Germline V gives CDR1 MNHNS, CDR2 SASEGT. CDR3 length equals 14 residues. The CDR3 loop reads CASSVVGSAYGYTF. In DNA, the CDR3 is TGTGCCAGCAGCGTCGTAGGGTCTGCCTATGGCTACACCTTC.

This clonotype was observed a few times. The rearrangement uses TRBV7-9 and TRBJ2-1; the match to TRBD2 covers 9 bases. J gave up 5 bases and V 0 bases, and 8 bases lay outside the gene matches. CDR1 and CDR2 from the germline V gene are SEHNR and FQNEAQ (reference sequence). CDR3 length: 17 residues. This chain's CDR3 is CASSLARLAVVDNEQFF. CDR3 DNA sequence: TGTGCCAGCAGCTTAGCGCGACTAGCGGTCGTAGACAATGAGCAGTTCTTC.

This clonotype came up a few times. The chain combines TRBV3-1 with TRBJ1-2; 10 positions match TRBD1. Germline-derived CDR1 and CDR2 are LGHDT and YNNKEL (reference sequence). The junction had 4 bases not matched to a gene; V was cut back by 3 bases and J by 3 bases. The CDR3 has 15 amino acids. The CDR3 coding sequence is TGTGCCAGCAGCCATTCCGGGACAGGGGACTATGGCTACACCTTC. As protein: CASSHSGTGDYGYTF.

This clonotype was seen a handful of times. The CDR3 here is CASRAGLAGSEQFF. Here the CDR3 DNA reads TGTGCCAGCAGAGCTGGACTAGCGGGAAGCGAGCAGTTCTTC. The chain has TRBV2 and TRBJ2-1, with 12 positions matching TRBD2. The CDR3 has 14 amino acids. Germline values: CDR1 SNHLY, CDR2 FYNNEI. V gave up 6 bases and J gave up 10 bases; unmatched junction bases: 7.